This T cell receptor beta chain was recorded in a study of T cell responses to AZD1222 COVID-19 vaccine. Overall study findings and caveats: Epitopes outside B.1.351 and B.1.1.7 mutated regions reportedly drew nearly half of spike TCRs.

Regarding this clone: Antigen: not known.

Here immunoSEQ multiplex PCR was the method, and the copy in TCRdb shows in-frame clones only, minus some. The sample holds about 66,000 clones, 60% to 85% seen once. The CDR3 has 15 residues. Per germline, CDR1 SQVTM and CDR2 ANQGSEA. Trimming took 0 bases from V and 5 from J, leaving 14 bases between them. Sequenced here: peripheral blood, sampled on day 0 of MenACWY control vaccination. This chain connects TRBV29-1 to TRBJ2-1; D gene uncertain. This receptor was taken from an adult in good health. The CDR3 loop reads CSVEDFWQENNEQFF. CDR3 sequence (DNA): TGCAGCGTTGAAGATTTTTGGCAGGAGAACAATGAGCAGTTCTTC.